What follows is one T cell receptor beta chain and its context. PCR employed 60 Vbeta and 13 Jbeta primers. Method: immunoSEQ multiplex PCR; TCRdb's copy keeps in-frame clones and lacks some. This table has 140,000 to 150,000 clones, 88% appearing once. Germline loops: CDR1 SGHAT, CDR2 FQNNGV. J gave up 2 bases and V 4 bases, and 5 bases lay outside the gene matches. CDR3 length equals 16 residues. The sample comes from a study of cytomegalovirus exposure and HLA in healthy donors. The TCR originated in a woman aged 40 to 49 in good health and CMV-seronegative. Sequencing input: PBMCs. J is TRBJ2-1 and V is TRBV11-2; 10 bases align to TRBD2. The CDR3 loop reads CASSSGTSVAYNEQFF. For the CDR3, the DNA is TGTGCCAGCAGCTCCGGGACTAGCGTAGCCTACAATGAGCAGTTCTTC.